These T cell receptor beta chains were read from a single sample in a study of metastatic and nonmetastatic thyroid tumors. TCRdb re-analyzed the PCR reads through MiXCR. The sample lists some 86,000 clones, approximately 12% occurring once. Sample: tumor tissue. The receptors were sampled from a female donor with papillary thyroid cancer or a benign thyroid nodule (not recorded which). Some clones in this sample may be carry-over from other donors' samples. CDR3s include the opening cysteine and the closing phenylalanine or tryptophan.

v_gene	j_gene	CDR3aa
TRBV6-1	TRBJ1-2	CASIFLGGGGYTF
TRBV9	TRBJ2-3	CASSVEAFGGMADTQYF
TRBV2	TRBJ1-1	CASSEGFTEAFF
TRBV5-1	TRBJ2-7	CASSAGTGSSYEQYF
TRBV19	TRBJ1-5	CASRPGSDGRQPQHF
TRBV7-8	TRBJ2-7	CASSLTTSFEQYF
TRBV5-4	TRBJ2-5	CASRHKSVNDETQYF
TRBV10-1	TRBJ1-2	CASRHRKDRANYGYTF
TRBV20-1	TRBJ2-7	CSARVSPSVQHYF
TRBV6-1	TRBJ2-7	CANSAPRQGARWEQYF
TRBV7-2	TRBJ1-3	CASSTDRGNTIYF
TRBV28	TRBJ1-5	CASMVLAGDNKPQHF
TRBV5-6	TRBJ1-2	CASSLQVSGYTF
TRBV5-4	TRBJ1-1	CASSPTGNTEAFF
TRBV2	TRBJ2-7	CASSEFSGRGEQYF
TRBV6-8	TRBJ1-1	CASSFPGDNTEAFF
TRBV29-1	TRBJ1-1	CSVATGGGTEAFF
TRBV5-6	TRBJ2-5	CASSLGQGQETQYF
TRBV27	TRBJ2-4	CASSLERDRPKNIQYF
TRBV27	TRBJ2-5	CASSNYYRTPKETQYF
TRBV11-3	TRBJ2-7	CASTIRASGTSSEQYF
TRBV2	TRBJ1-5	CASSDVESNQPQHF
TRBV2	TRBJ2-7	CASRGPIPYEQYF
TRBV5-5	TRBJ2-7	CASSLSSGSPGQYF
TRBV5-6	TRBJ1-1	CASSFEQLNTEAFF
TRBV18	TRBJ1-3	CASSLGQVSSGNTIYF
TRBV18	TRBJ2-1	CASSPQPWDEQFF
TRBV6-5	TRBJ1-1	CASSYQDRGGGEAFF
TRBV6-1	TRBJ1-1	CASRAGTGTEAFF